One sample yielded the 21 T cell receptor beta chains listed below, sequenced in a study of CD8+CD57+ T cells in acquired aplastic anemia. Investigators profiled TCR beta VDJ and CDR3 from genomic DNA template. TCRdb used MiXCR to reprocess the reads, holding one entry per CDR3 protein. The sample consists of 130,000 or so distinct CDR3 sequences, almost 40% of them appearing once. Patients sequenced had flow cytometry evidence of CD8+CD57+ cell expansion. The sample was sorted CD4+, CD8+, or CD8+CD57+ T cells (not recorded which) from PBMCs. The receptors were gathered from a human donor with aplastic anemia.

This clonotype was seen a handful of times. The chain uses TRBV7-2 and TRBJ2-7; D not certain. Germline V lookup: CDR1 SGHTA, CDR2 FQGNSA. CDR3 size: 12 residues. Trimming left V 1 base short and J 5 bases short, with 6 bases between. CDR3 DNA: TGTGCCAGCAGCTTAGTCCCGCACGAGCAGTACTTC. It specifies CASSLVPHEQYF. Supplemented by reference TRBV7-2 and TRBJ2-7, the full variable domain reads GAGVSQSPSNKVTEKGKDVELRCDPISGHTALYWYRQSLGQGLEFLIYFQGNSAPDKSGLPSDRFSAERTGGSVSTLTIQRTQQEDSAVYLCASSLVPHEQYFGPGTRLTVT.

To note about this clonotype: Mismatch with germline at one junction end may stem from a read error. The V gene is TRBV10-1, the J gene TRBJ2-7; 7 bases line up with TRBD1. Germline CDR1 WNHNN, CDR2 SYGVQD (reference sequence). CDR3 length equals 12 residues. Written as DNA, the CDR3 is TGCGCCAGCGGTGACAGGGCCTACGAGCAGTACTTC. Its translation is CASGDRAYEQYF.

The V gene is TRBV20-1, the J gene TRBJ1-5; the D is unclear. The CDR3 has 12 amino acids. Germline assignment: CDR1 DFQATT and CDR2 SNEGSKA (reference sequence). The V gene lost 1 base and the J gene lost 7 bases, with 8 bases spanning the gap. This chain's CDR3 is CSARAGNQPQHF. The CDR3 region has the DNA TGCAGTGCTAGAGCAGGTAACCAGCCCCAGCATTTT.

This clonotype was observed at least ten times. This rearrangement joins TRBV20-1 to TRBJ2-4, with a tentative D call TRBD2 (6 bases). Per germline, CDR1 DFQATT and CDR2 SNEGSKA (reference sequence). This CDR3 region has 14 residues. V lost 0 bases, J lost 8 bases, and 14 bases lay in between. CDR3 protein: CSARDGRGSDIQYF. In DNA, the CDR3 is TGCAGTGCTAGAGATGGACGGGGGTCGGACATTCAGTACTTC.

This clonotype was detected many times. Here the CDR3 reads CASSMGGQGNSPLHF. The CDR3 nucleotides are TGTGCCAGTAGTATGGGTGGACAAGGTAATTCACCCCTCCACTTT. The genes are TRBV19 and TRBJ1-6; the D gene is possibly TRBD1 (5 bases). Trimming cost V 3 bases and J 6 bases, with 12 bases left between them. CDR3 length: 15 amino acids. Germline loops: CDR1 LNHDA, CDR2 SQIVND (reference sequence).

Ten or more counts support this clonotype. The J gene is TRBJ1-1, the V gene TRBV7-9, with TRBD1 identical over 7 bases. With V trimmed by 5 bases and J by 0 bases, 6 bases remained unmatched. The CDR3 length is 15 residues. In germline, CDR1 is SEHNR, CDR2 FQNEAQ (reference sequence). The DNA of the CDR3 is TGTGCCAGCAGCCTATTAACAGGGGTGAACACTGAAGCTTTCTTT. This encodes CASSLLTGVNTEAFF.

This clonotype was counted at least ten times. This rearrangement joins TRBV24-1 to TRBJ1-5; D not resolved. CDR1 is KGHDR and CDR2 is SFDVKD in the germline V gene. Trimming took off 1 base at V and 8 bases at J, with 11 bases between the two ends. The length of the CDR3 is 14 residues. CDR3 protein: CATSDFGVSEPQHF. Here the CDR3 DNA reads TGTGCCACCAGTGATTTTGGGGTCTCGGAGCCCCAGCATTTT.

V gene TRBV11-1 combines with J gene TRBJ2-1, with 12 bases that match TRBD1. The CDR3 sequence is 15 residues long. Trimming removed 5 bases from V and 6 bases from J; junction bases left unmatched: 5. Germline CDR1 is SGHAT and CDR2 is FQDESV (reference sequence). The CDR3 bases are TGTGCCAGCAGCCCGGGACAGGGGGCGCTCAATGAGCAGTTCTTC. Protein product: CASSPGQGALNEQFF.

The chain has TRBV10-3 and TRBJ2-7; perhaps TRBD2 as D (7 bases). V lost 8 bases to trimming and J lost 7 bases, with 12 bases between them. This CDR3 comprises 11 residues. CDR1 ENHRY and CDR2 SYGVKD come from the germline V gene. Here the CDR3 reads CAIGGAEEQYF. The CDR3 DNA sequence: TGTGCCATCGGGGGGGCGGAAGAGCAGTACTTC.

The rearrangement links TRBV9 to TRBJ2-2, with D perhaps matching TRBD2 (6 bases). Germline lookup yields CDR1 SGDLS and CDR2 YYNGEE. Deletions cut 0 bases from V and 5 bases from J, with 11 bases between. The CDR3 is 15 amino acids. The CDR3 region has the DNA TGTGCCAGCAGCGTAGTTGGGGCGGGGACCGGGGAGCTGTTTTTT. It encodes CASSVVGAGTGELFF.

The CDR3 reads CASSARGLNYGYTF. CDR3 DNA sequence: TGTGCCAGCAGTGCGCGGGGCCTAAACTATGGCTACACCTTC. The chain carries TRBV12-3 or TRBV12-4 and TRBJ1-2; D might be TRBD1 (5 bases). Trimming shortened V by 5 bases and J by 2 bases, and 12 bases separated the two germline ends. The CDR3 contains 14 residues.

This clonotype was seen ten or more times. The CDR3 loop is CASSYADTQYF. The CDR3 bases are TGTGCCAGCAGTTACGCAGATACGCAGTATTTT. V usage is TRBV2 and J usage is TRBJ2-3; no reliable D call. Germline CDR1 and CDR2: SNHLY and FYNNEI. CDR3 length: 11 amino acids. V was trimmed by 5 bases and J by 4 bases, leaving 4 bases between them.

The chain links TRBV29-1 to TRBJ1-1; 9 positions agree with TRBD1. J lost 2 bases, V lost 7 bases, and 5 bases had no gene match. Per the germline V gene, CDR1 is SQVTM and CDR2 is ANQGSEA. The CDR3 is made up of 13 amino acids. The CDR3 loop reads CSGGQGFNTEAFF. CDR3 coding DNA: TGCAGCGGGGGACAGGGCTTCAACACTGAAGCTTTCTTT.

This chain uses TRBV2 with TRBJ1-5, with 7 bases identical to TRBD1. Germline lookup yields CDR1 SNHLY and CDR2 FYNNEI. The CDR3 is 15 residues long. V shed 4 bases, J shed 5 bases, and the junction held 8 bases outside the gene matches. The CDR3 DNA sequence: TGTGCCAGCAGTGGCCTGTTCGACAGGGATCAGCCCCAGCATTTT. Amino acids: CASSGLFDRDQPQHF.

V usage is TRBV6-5 and J usage is TRBJ1-4; 9 nucleotides align to TRBD1. The J segment lost 7 bases and the V segment lost 0 bases, leaving 9 bases of the junction unmatched. Germline V CDR1 and CDR2: MNHEY, SVGAGI. The CDR3 has 17 amino acids. The CDR3 loop reads CASSYSAGTGNGEKLFF. The CDR3 DNA reads TGTGCCAGCAGTTACTCAGCCGGGACAGGGAACGGTGAAAAACTGTTTTTT.

This clonotype was seen only a few times. The V call is TRBV27, the J call TRBJ1-5, with D perhaps matching TRBD1 (6 bases). V lost 4 bases to trimming and J lost 0 bases, with 13 bases between them. Germline V gives CDR1 MNHEY, CDR2 SMNVEV (reference sequence). The CDR3 has 16 amino acids. Here the CDR3 reads CASSSTTGHSNQPQHF. CDR3 coding DNA: TGTGCCAGCAGTTCAACGACAGGCCATAGCAATCAGCCCCAGCATTTT.

This clonotype was seen at least ten times. The V call is TRBV20-1, the J call TRBJ1-1; no definite D call. The CDR3 is 12 residues long. Trimming left V 3 bases short and J 1 base short, with 6 bases between. CDR1 DFQATT and CDR2 SNEGSKA come from the germline V gene (reference sequence). CDR3 nucleotide sequence: TGCAGTGCTAGGACGCGGAACACTGAAGCTTTCTTT. The encoded protein is CSARTRNTEAFF.

The chain has TRBV5-1 and TRBJ1-5; 9 nucleotides align to TRBD1. After removal of 4 bases from V and 10 bases from J, the junction contained 9 bases not matched to a gene. Germline V CDR1 and CDR2: SGHRS, YFSETQ. The CDR3 has 14 residues. The CDR3 coding sequence is TGCGCCAGCAGCCCGGGACAGGGATTCAACCCCCAGCATTTT. It specifies CASSPGQGFNPQHF.

The CDR3 DNA reads as TGTGCCGCCACGGAGATAAGAGACAGGAACTATGGCTACACCTTC. Its protein product is CAATEIRDRNYGYTF. The rearrangement uses TRBV15 and TRBJ1-2, with a possible D match to TRBD1 (6 bases). Trimming shortened V by 11 bases and J by 2 bases, and 21 bases separated the two germline ends. The CDR3 sequence is 15 residues long. Germline values: CDR1 LNHNV, CDR2 YYDKDF (reference sequence). The variable domain in full, with the rest retrieved from reference TRBV15 and TRBJ1-2, is DAMVIQNPRYQVTQFGKPVTLSCSQTLNHNVMYWYQQKSSQAPKLLFHYYDKDFNNEADTPDNFQSRRPNTSFCFLDIRSPGLGDTAMYLCAATEIRDRNYGYTFGSGTRLTVV.

Remarks on this clonotype: A read error may explain this, as a much larger clone is one base away. As DNA, the CDR3 is TGTGCCAGCAGCGTAGGGCTCAGCTCCTACAATGAGCAGTTCTTC. Translated: CASSVGLSSYNEQFF. The chain couples TRBV9 to TRBJ2-1; D gene uncertain. Germline lookup yields CDR1 SGDLS and CDR2 YYNGEE. The V end was cut by 0 bases, the J end by 0 bases, with 7 bases between. The CDR3 loop spans 15 amino acids.

The V call is TRBV5-4, the J call TRBJ2-1; 12 bases are a match to TRBD2. From germline, CDR1 is SGHNT and CDR2 YYREEE (reference sequence). This CDR3 comprises 15 residues. V was pared by 2 bases and J by 7 bases, with 4 bases of the junction left unmatched. CDR3 residues: CASSFPSGGANEQFF. The CDR3 nucleotides read TGTGCCAGCAGCTTCCCTAGCGGGGGGGCAAATGAGCAGTTCTTC.